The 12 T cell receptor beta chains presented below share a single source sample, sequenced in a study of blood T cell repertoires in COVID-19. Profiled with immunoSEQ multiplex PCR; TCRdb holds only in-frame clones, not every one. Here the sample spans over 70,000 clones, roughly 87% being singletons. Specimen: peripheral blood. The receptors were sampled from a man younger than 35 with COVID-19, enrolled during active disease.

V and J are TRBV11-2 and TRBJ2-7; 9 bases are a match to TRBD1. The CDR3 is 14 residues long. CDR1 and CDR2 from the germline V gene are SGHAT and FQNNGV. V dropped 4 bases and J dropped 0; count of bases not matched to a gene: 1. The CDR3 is CASSSTGGSYEQYF. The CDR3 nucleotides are TGTGCCAGCAGCTCGACAGGGGGCTCCTACGAGCAGTACTTC.

The CDR3 protein is CASSQGPEQYF. In DNA, the CDR3 is TGTGCCAGCAGTCAGGGGCCCGAGCAGTACTTC. The chain couples TRBV27 to TRBJ2-7, with D maybe TRBD1 (6 bases). Deletions cut 5 bases from V and 6 bases from J, with 8 bases between. Germline V CDR1 and CDR2: MNHEY, SMNVEV (reference sequence). The CDR3 sequence is 11 residues long.

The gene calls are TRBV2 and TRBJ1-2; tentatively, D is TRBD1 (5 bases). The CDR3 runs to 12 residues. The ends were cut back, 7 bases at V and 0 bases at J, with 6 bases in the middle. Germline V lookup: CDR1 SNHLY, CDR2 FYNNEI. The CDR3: CASKGTNYGYTF. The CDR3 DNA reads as TGTGCCAGCAAGGGGACTAACTATGGCTACACCTTC. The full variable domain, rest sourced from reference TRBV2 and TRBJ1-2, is EPEVTQTPSHQVTQMGQEVILRCVPISNHLYFYWYRQILGQKVEFLVSFYNNEISEKSEIFDDQFSVERPDGSNFTLKIRSTKLEDSAMYFCASKGTNYGYTFGSGTRLTVV.

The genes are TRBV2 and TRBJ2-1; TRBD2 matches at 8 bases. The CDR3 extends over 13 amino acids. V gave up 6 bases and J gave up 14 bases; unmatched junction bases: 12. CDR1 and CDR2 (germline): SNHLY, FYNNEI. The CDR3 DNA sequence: TGTGCCAGCAGCGGGGGGGGAACATTACCCGAGTTCTTC. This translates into CASSGGGTLPEFF.

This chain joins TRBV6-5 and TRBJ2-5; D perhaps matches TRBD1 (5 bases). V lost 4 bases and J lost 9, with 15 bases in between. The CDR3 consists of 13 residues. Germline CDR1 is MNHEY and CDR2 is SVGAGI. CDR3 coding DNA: TGTGCCAGCAGTTCCTACAACCTAGGGGCCCAGTACTTC. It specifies CASSSYNLGAQYF.

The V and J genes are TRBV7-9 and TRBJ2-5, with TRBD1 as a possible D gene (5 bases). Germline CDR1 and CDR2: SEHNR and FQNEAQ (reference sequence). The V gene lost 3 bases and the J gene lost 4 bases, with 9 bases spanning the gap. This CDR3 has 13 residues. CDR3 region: CASSFAGPETQYF. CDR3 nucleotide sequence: TGTGCCAGCAGCTTTGCAGGGCCAGAGACCCAGTACTTC.

The CDR3 DNA is TGCGCCAGCAGCCAGCGGGGCGGTGGAAACACCATATATTTT. This translates into CASSQRGGGNTIYF. This chain uses TRBV4-3 with TRBJ1-3; a possible D gene is TRBD1 (5 bases). This CDR3 region has 14 residues. V lost 3 bases and J lost 3, with 9 bases in between. The germline CDR1 and CDR2 sequences are LGHNA and YSLEER.

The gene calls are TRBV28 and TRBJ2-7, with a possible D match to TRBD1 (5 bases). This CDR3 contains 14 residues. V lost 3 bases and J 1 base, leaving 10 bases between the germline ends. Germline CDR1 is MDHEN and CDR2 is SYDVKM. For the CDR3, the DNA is TGTGCCAGCAGTTTGGCAGGGATGTCCTACGAGCAGTACTTC. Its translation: CASSLAGMSYEQYF.

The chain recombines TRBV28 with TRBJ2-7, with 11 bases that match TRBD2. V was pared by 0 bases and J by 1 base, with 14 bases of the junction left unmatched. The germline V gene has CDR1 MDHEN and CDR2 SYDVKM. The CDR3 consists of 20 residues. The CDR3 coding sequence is TGTGCCAGCAGTTTATGGGCCTTAGCGGGAGGGCGGAGGACTTCCTACGAGCAGTACTTC. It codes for CASSLWALAGGRRTSYEQYF.

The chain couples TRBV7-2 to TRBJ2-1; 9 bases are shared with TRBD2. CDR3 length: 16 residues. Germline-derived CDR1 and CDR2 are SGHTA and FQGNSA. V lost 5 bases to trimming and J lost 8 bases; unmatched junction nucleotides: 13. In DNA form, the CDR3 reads TGTGCCAGCAGCCCAGTAGCGGGAGTCCCCAATCATGAGCAGTTCTTC. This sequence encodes CASSPVAGVPNHEQFF.

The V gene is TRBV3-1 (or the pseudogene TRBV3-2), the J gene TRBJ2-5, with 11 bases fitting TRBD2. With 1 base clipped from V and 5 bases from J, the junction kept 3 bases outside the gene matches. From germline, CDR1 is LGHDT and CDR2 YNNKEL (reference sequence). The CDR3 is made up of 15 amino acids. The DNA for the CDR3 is TGTGCCAGCAGCCAAGGGGCTAGCGGGAGGGAGACCCAGTACTTC. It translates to CASSQGASGRETQYF.

The CDR3 loop reads CASSVDAGGSSEAFF. CDR3 DNA: TGTGCCAGCAGCGTAGATGCAGGGGGCAGCTCTGAAGCTTTCTTT. This rearrangement joins TRBV9 to TRBJ1-1; 8 bases align to TRBD1. The germline gives CDR1 SGDLS, CDR2 YYNGEE. The CDR3 spans 15 residues. Losses at the gene ends were 0 bases for V and 6 bases for J; bases not matched to a gene: 7.